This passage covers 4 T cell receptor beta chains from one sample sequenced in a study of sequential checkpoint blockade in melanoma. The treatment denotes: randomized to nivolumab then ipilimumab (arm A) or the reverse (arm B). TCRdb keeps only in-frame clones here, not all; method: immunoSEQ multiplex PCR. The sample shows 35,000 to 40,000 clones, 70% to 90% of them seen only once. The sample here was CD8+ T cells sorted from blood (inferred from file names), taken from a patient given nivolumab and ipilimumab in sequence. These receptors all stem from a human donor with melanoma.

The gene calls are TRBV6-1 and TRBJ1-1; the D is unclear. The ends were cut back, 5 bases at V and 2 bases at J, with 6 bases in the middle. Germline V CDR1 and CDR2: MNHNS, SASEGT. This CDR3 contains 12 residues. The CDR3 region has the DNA TGTGCCAGCAGTCCCTATAACACTGAAGCTTTCTTT. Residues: CASSPYNTEAFF.

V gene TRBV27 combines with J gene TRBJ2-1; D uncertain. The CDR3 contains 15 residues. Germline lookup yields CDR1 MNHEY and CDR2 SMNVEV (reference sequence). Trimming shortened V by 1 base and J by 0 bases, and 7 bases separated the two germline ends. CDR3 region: CASSLLLSSYNEQFF. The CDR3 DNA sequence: TGTGCCAGCAGTTTATTACTGAGCTCCTACAATGAGCAGTTCTTC.

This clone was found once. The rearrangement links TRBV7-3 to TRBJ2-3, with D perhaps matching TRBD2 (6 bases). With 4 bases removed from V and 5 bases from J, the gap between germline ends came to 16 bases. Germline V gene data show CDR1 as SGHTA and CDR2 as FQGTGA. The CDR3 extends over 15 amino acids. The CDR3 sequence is CASSSSGGVGDTQYF. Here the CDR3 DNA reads TGTGCCAGCAGCTCGTCCGGAGGGGTTGGAGATACGCAGTATTTT.

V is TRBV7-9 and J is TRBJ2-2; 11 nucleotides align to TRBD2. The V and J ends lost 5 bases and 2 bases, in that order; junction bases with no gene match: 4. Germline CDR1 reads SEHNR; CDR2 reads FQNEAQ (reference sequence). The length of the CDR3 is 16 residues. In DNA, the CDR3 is TGTGCCAGCAGCCCAACTAGCGGGAGCAACACCGGGGAGCTGTTTTTT. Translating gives CASSPTSGSNTGELFF.